The next 21 T cell receptor beta chains were all read from a single sample in a study of blood T cell repertoires in COVID-19. Repertoires were generated with immunoSEQ multiplex PCR, while TCRdb's copy carries only in-frame clones and drops some. The sample consists of roughly 440,000 clones, approximately 89% of them appearing once. The sample consisted of peripheral blood. The origin of the receptors is a woman aged 50 to 60 with COVID-19, enrolled during active disease.

The chain is built from TRBV2 and TRBJ1-2, with D unresolved. This CDR3 contains 12 residues. V lost 7 bases, J lost 12 bases, and 18 bases lay in between. The germline gives CDR1 SNHLY, CDR2 FYNNEI. The CDR3 DNA reads TGTGCCAGCACTCGAGGCCCATCAGACGACACCTTC. Protein product: CASTRGPSDDTF.

The V call is TRBV7-2, the J call TRBJ2-7; TRBD1 matches 7 bases. The CDR3 is made up of 14 amino acids. In germline, CDR1 is SGHTA, CDR2 FQGNSA. The ends lost 3 bases at V and 4 bases at J; junction bases unmatched: 6. The CDR3, as DNA: TGTGCCAGCAGCTTGAACGGACAGGCTTACGAGCAGTACTTC. Translating gives CASSLNGQAYEQYF. The full variable domain, its missing parts supplied by reference TRBV7-2 and TRBJ2-7, is GAGVSQSPSNKVTEKGKDVELRCDPISGHTALYWYRQSLGQGLEFLIYFQGNSAPDKSGLPSDRFSAERTGGSVSTLTIQRTQQEDSAVYLCASSLNGQAYEQYFGPGTRLTVT.

The V and J genes are TRBV19 and TRBJ2-2; tentatively, D is TRBD2 (5 bases). Germline CDR1 and CDR2: LNHDA and SQIVND (reference sequence). This CDR3 has 16 amino acids. The V end lost 4 bases, the J end lost 1 base, and 13 bases lay between the germline ends. The CDR3 sequence: CASSTLAGVNTGELFF. CDR3 DNA: TGTGCCAGTAGTACTCTCGCCGGGGTGAACACCGGGGAGCTGTTTTTT.

The chain combines TRBV7-9 with TRBJ1-2; TRBD1 is a possible D gene (6 bases). V lost 5 bases and J 0 bases, leaving 13 bases between the germline ends. The CDR3 consists of 15 residues. Germline CDR1 is SEHNR and CDR2 is FQNEAQ (reference sequence). The CDR3 nucleotides are TGTGCCAGCAGCCGCGGACAGCCTTCTAACTATGGCTACACCTTC. Protein: CASSRGQPSNYGYTF.

This sequence joins TRBV5-1 and TRBJ2-2, with 7 positions matching TRBD2. There are 15 residues in the CDR3. Germline trimming cut 5 bases from V and 4 bases from J; bases unmatched to any gene: 8. Looked up from germline, CDR1 is SGHRS and CDR2 is YFSETQ. This CDR3 reads CASRYSGFPTGELFF. CDR3 nucleotide sequence: TGCGCCAGCAGATATAGCGGGTTCCCCACCGGGGAGCTGTTTTTT.

The chain links TRBV19 to TRBJ1-1; TRBD1 is a possible D gene (5 bases). The CDR3 has 15 residues. Trimming pared 3 bases from V and 1 base from J, leaving 12 bases between. The germline CDR1 and CDR2 sequences are LNHDA and SQIVND (reference sequence). CDR3 in amino acids: CASSIHRRGNTEAFF. DNA for the CDR3: TGTGCCAGTAGTATCCACCGGAGGGGGAACACTGAAGCTTTCTTT.

The rearrangement links TRBV7-2 to TRBJ1-5; D remains unclear. Trimming pared 5 bases from V and 3 bases from J, leaving 11 bases between. The germline V gene encodes CDR1 SGHTA and CDR2 FQGNSA. The CDR3 spans 14 residues. CDR3 nucleotides: TGTGCCAGCAGCCGCGACACCTCCAATCAGCCCCAGCATTTT. Protein product: CASSRDTSNQPQHF.

This chain links TRBV19 with TRBJ1-1, with 8 nucleotides matching TRBD1. After removal of 5 bases from V and 8 bases from J, the junction contained 16 bases not matched to a gene. The CDR3 covers 16 residues. CDR1 and CDR2 (germline): LNHDA, SQIVND (reference sequence). CDR3 nucleotides: TGTGCCAGTAGTTGGGCAGCCGGGACAGGCATGCACGAAGCTTTCTTT. Amino acids: CASSWAAGTGMHEAFF.

The chain couples TRBV3-1 (or the pseudogene TRBV3-2) to TRBJ2-7, with D maybe TRBD1 (6 bases). This CDR3 spans 14 amino acids. Looked up from germline, CDR1 is LGHDT and CDR2 is YNNKEL (reference sequence). V lost 2 bases and J lost 3, with 11 bases in between. The CDR3 loop reads CASSQREGGYEQYF. In DNA form, the CDR3 reads TGTGCCAGCAGCCAACGGGAAGGGGGCTACGAGCAGTACTTC.

The CDR3 sequence is CASRRGQVDTQYF. CDR3 nucleotides: TGTGCCAGCAGGAGGGGGCAAGTAGATACGCAGTATTTT. This chain connects TRBV27 to TRBJ2-3; 7 positions agree with TRBD1. Germline V CDR1 and CDR2: MNHEY, SMNVEV (reference sequence). The J segment lost 5 bases and the V segment lost 6 bases, leaving 5 bases of the junction unmatched. The CDR3 runs 13 residues.

The J gene is TRBJ1-1, the V gene TRBV6-4; D is perhaps TRBD1 (5 bases). Germline CDR1 MRHNA, CDR2 SNTAGT. The CDR3 loop spans 16 amino acids. Trimming took off 0 bases at V and 1 base at J, with 12 bases between the two ends. CDR3 residues: CASSDSGHQTNTEAFF. The CDR3 nucleotides are TGTGCCAGCAGTGACTCGGGGCACCAAACGAACACTGAAGCTTTCTTT.

V and J are TRBV10-3 and TRBJ1-2, with TRBD1 matching over 7 bases. Germline V CDR1 and CDR2: ENHRY, SYGVKD. Trimming at V came to 6 bases and at J to 4 bases, leaving 11 bases not matched to a gene. This CDR3 spans 15 amino acids. CDR3 bases: TGTGCCATCAGCGACCTCGGACAGGAAGTCTATGGCTACACCTTC. Protein sequence: CAISDLGQEVYGYTF.

This clone was detected only a few times. The chain carries TRBV6-2 or TRBV6-3 and TRBJ1-6; 8 nucleotides match TRBD1. CDR1 is MNHEY and CDR2 is SVGEGT in the germline V gene. The CDR3 consists of 15 residues. J was trimmed by 6 bases and V by 5 bases; bases with no gene match: 6. CDR3 bases: TGTGCCAGCAGTCCCCGACAGGGGATTAATTCACCCCTCCACTTT. Its translation: CASSPRQGINSPLHF.

The rearrangement uses TRBV6-5 and TRBJ2-7; TRBD1 is a possible D gene (5 bases). CDR1 MNHEY and CDR2 SVGAGI come from the germline V gene. CDR3 length: 10 amino acids. The V end was cut by 10 bases, the J end by 6 bases, with 10 bases between. The CDR3: CATRAGEQYF. In DNA, the CDR3 is TGTGCCACCAGGGCTGGCGAGCAGTACTTC.

V gene TRBV10-2 combines with J gene TRBJ2-2; 9 positions match TRBD1. CDR3 length equals 17 residues. V gave up 3 bases and J gave up 4 bases; unmatched junction bases: 9. The V gene's germline CDR1 is WSHSY and CDR2 SAAADI. The CDR3 loop is CASSEPGTGYRTGELFF. Written as DNA, the CDR3 is TGCGCCAGCAGTGAACCCGGGACAGGGTATCGCACCGGGGAGCTGTTTTTT.

This CDR3 is CASSFQLNTEAFF. CDR3 coding DNA: TGTGCCAGCAGTTTCCAATTGAACACTGAAGCTTTCTTT. This chain links TRBV12-3 or TRBV12-4 with TRBJ1-1, with unresolved D. V lost 3 bases to trimming and J lost 0 bases, with 5 bases between them. This CDR3 has 13 residues.

CDR3 sequence: CASSVARTGGSPLHF. The CDR3 DNA is TGTGCCAGCAGCGTAGCCCGGACAGGGGGGTCACCCCTCCACTTT. The chain combines TRBV9 with TRBJ1-6; the match to TRBD1 covers 10 bases. CDR1 is SGDLS and CDR2 is YYNGEE in the germline V gene. The length of the CDR3 is 15 residues. The junction had 4 bases not matched to a gene; V was cut back by 0 bases and J by 10 bases.

J is TRBJ2-2 and V is TRBV12-3 or TRBV12-4, with D perhaps TRBD1 (6 bases). CDR3 size: 13 residues. V gave up 5 bases and J gave up 8 bases, with 12 bases separating them. CDR3 in DNA: TGTGCCAGCAGTCCTCTCCAGGGGGGGGAGCTGTTTTTT. Its translation is CASSPLQGGELFF.

V usage is TRBV28 and J usage is TRBJ1-3; D uncertain. The CDR3 contains 14 residues. V was cut by 6 bases and J by 4 bases, with 13 bases left in between. CDR1 is MDHEN and CDR2 is SYDVKM in the germline V gene. The CDR3 sequence is CASSPGGFGNTIYF. DNA for the CDR3: TGTGCCAGCAGCCCGGGAGGGTTCGGAAACACCATATATTTT.

CDR3 amino acids: CATSRERGTGYGAFF. The CDR3 region has the DNA TGTGCCACCAGCAGAGAGCGGGGAACGGGATATGGGGCTTTCTTT. The genes are TRBV15 and TRBJ1-1; D gene uncertain. Trimming stripped 0 bases from V and 11 bases from J, with 19 bases between. CDR3 length: 15 residues. The germline CDR1 and CDR2 sequences are LNHNV and YYDKDF (reference sequence). Full variable domain (rest looked up from reference TRBV15 and TRBJ1-1): DAMVIQNPRYQVTQFGKPVTLSCSQTLNHNVMYWYQQKSSQAPKLLFHYYDKDFNNEADTPDNFQSRRPNTSFCFLDIRSPGLGDTAMYLCATSRERGTGYGAFFGQGTRLTVV.

This sequence joins TRBV6-5 and TRBJ2-3; a weak D match, TRBD1 (5 bases). Germline loops: CDR1 MNHEY, CDR2 SVGAGI. CDR3 length equals 16 residues. Between the trimmed V and J ends, which lost 4 bases and 3 bases, there was a span of 17 bases. The CDR3 protein is CASSSLRDDHTDTQYF. The CDR3 DNA sequence: TGTGCCAGCAGTTCCCTCAGGGATGACCATACAGATACGCAGTATTTT.